The 31 T cell receptor beta chains reported below all come from one sample, sequenced in a study of neoadjuvant anti-PD-1 for oral cavity cancer. Time point given: after neoadjuvant nivolumab, at surgical resection. Method: immunoSEQ multiplex PCR; TCRdb's copy keeps in-frame clones and lacks some. The sample includes about 9,800 clones, roughly 64% of them seen just once. This material consisted of PBMCs, taken after nivolumab (anti-PD-1) treatment. The receptors here all came from a person between 40 and 80 years old with oral cavity squamous cell carcinoma.

This clone occurred once. The chain carries TRBV2 and TRBJ2-1; 11 bases match TRBD2. Germline trimming cut 5 bases from V and 5 bases from J; bases unmatched to any gene: 5. The CDR3 is made up of 15 amino acids. CDR1 is SNHLY, CDR2 FYNNEI, per germline. The CDR3 sequence is CASSRGLAADNEQFF. The CDR3 DNA sequence: TGTGCCAGCAGTCGGGGACTAGCGGCCGACAATGAGCAGTTCTTC.

The CDR3 DNA follows: TGTGCCAGCACGGACAGTAACTATGGCTACACCTTC. Translating gives CASTDSNYGYTF. This chain links TRBV6-5 with TRBJ1-2, with TRBD1 as a possible D gene (6 bases). In germline, CDR1 is MNHEY, CDR2 SVGAGI. Trimming stripped 7 bases from V and 1 base from J, with 7 bases between. This CDR3 has 12 residues.

This clone was counted only a few times. The rearrangement links TRBV11-2 to TRBJ2-1, with D possibly TRBD1 on 6 matching bases. Trimming left V 5 bases short and J 8 bases short, with 22 bases between. This CDR3 region has 16 residues. Germline V gives CDR1 SGHAT, CDR2 FQNNGV. CDR3 residues: CASSTRKSSGVDEQFF. The CDR3 DNA reads TGTGCCAGCAGCACTCGAAAATCGTCAGGGGTCGATGAGCAGTTCTTC.

The chain combines TRBV30 with TRBJ1-5; D possibly corresponds to TRBD1 (6 bases). V lost 0 bases, J lost 4 bases, and 7 bases lay in between. This CDR3 comprises 13 residues. Looked up from germline, CDR1 is GTSNPN and CDR2 is SVGIG (reference sequence). CDR3 sequence reads: CAWSVQGNQPQHF. The CDR3 DNA reads TGTGCCTGGAGTGTACAGGGAAATCAGCCCCAGCATTTT.

This clone was observed a few times. The rearrangement joins TRBV5-1 to TRBJ2-7, with D possibly called TRBD1 or TRBD2 (5 bases each). Germline CDR1 is SGHRS and CDR2 is YFSETQ. V was pared by 4 bases and J by 5 bases, with 19 bases between. The CDR3 is made up of 15 amino acids. Here the CDR3 reads CASSPSGTYNHEQYF. The DNA for the CDR3 is TGCGCCAGCAGCCCGTCAGGGACCTACAACCACGAGCAGTACTTC.

The chain links TRBV7-6 to TRBJ1-2, with D unclear. V gave up 5 bases and J gave up 2 bases, with 12 bases separating them. The CDR3 loop spans 14 amino acids. Per the germline V gene, CDR1 is SGHVS and CDR2 is FNYEAQ. The CDR3, as DNA: TGTGCCAGCAGCCCGGAGAGGGCGAACTATGGCTACACCTTC. Translating gives CASSPERANYGYTF.

The rearrangement links TRBV5-4 to TRBJ2-2; 9 bases map to TRBD2. CDR1 and CDR2 from the germline V gene are SGHNT and YYREEE (reference sequence). Trimming removed 2 bases from V and 5 bases from J; junction bases left unmatched: 10. The length of the CDR3 is 17 residues. Written as DNA, the CDR3 is TGTGCCAGCAGCTTAGTATTAGCGGGAGCTGGAACCGGGGAGCTGTTTTTT. Residues: CASSLVLAGAGTGELFF.

This chain uses TRBV19 with TRBJ2-3; a possible D gene is TRBD1 (5 bases). With 0 bases removed from V and 2 bases from J, the gap between germline ends came to 12 bases. Looked up from germline, CDR1 is LNHDA and CDR2 is SQIVND (reference sequence). The CDR3 sequence is 16 residues long. CDR3 nucleotide sequence: TGTGCCAGTAGTATAGATGGACAAACCTTCACAGATACGCAGTATTTT. Translation: CASSIDGQTFTDTQYF.

The chain is built from TRBV5-1 and TRBJ1-2; D not resolved. The germline CDR1 and CDR2 sequences are SGHRS and YFSETQ. Trimming took 2 bases from V and 6 from J, leaving 23 bases between them. The CDR3 runs to 17 residues. CDR3 bases: TGCGCCAGCAGCTTTAGCCGTAGTAGTGCCGGAGTAGATGGCTACACCTTC. Translated, it gives CASSFSRSSAGVDGYTF.

This chain links TRBV6-6 with TRBJ2-1, with D possibly TRBD1 on 6 matching bases. CDR3 size: 15 residues. Trimming took 6 bases from V and 6 from J, leaving 18 bases between them. Germline V CDR1 and CDR2: MNHNY, SVGAGI (reference sequence). Written as DNA, the CDR3 is TGTGCCAGCAGACCAGGCGGCAGGGGAATCAATGAGCAGTTCTTC. Residues: CASRPGGRGINEQFF.

The chain links TRBV18 to TRBJ2-6; 11 positions match TRBD2. CDR1 is KGHSH and CDR2 is LQKENI in the germline V gene. Trimming cost V 6 bases and J 1 base; bases outside gene matches: 5. The CDR3 runs to 17 residues. The DNA of the CDR3 is TGTGCCAGCTCGCTAGCGGGGGGTGTATCTGGGGCCAACGTCCTGACTTTC. The encoded protein is CASSLAGGVSGANVLTF. Full variable domain (rest looked up from reference TRBV18 and TRBJ2-6): NAGVMQNPRHLVRRRGQEARLRCSPMKGHSHVYWYRQLPEEGLKFMVYLQKENIIDESGMPKERFSAEFPKEGPSILRIQQVVRGDSAAYFCASSLAGGVSGANVLTFGAGSRLTVL.

V is TRBV7-2 and J is TRBJ2-7; no firm D call. Germline V gene sequence: CDR1 SGHTA, CDR2 FQGNSA. The CDR3 runs to 12 residues. V lost 5 bases to trimming and J lost 0 bases, with 5 bases between them. This chain's CDR3 is CASSPNSYEQYF. The CDR3 region has the DNA TGTGCCAGCAGCCCCAACTCCTACGAGCAGTACTTC.

This sequence joins TRBV11-1 and TRBJ2-7, with TRBD1 matching over 9 bases. Germline CDR1 SGHAT, CDR2 FQDESV (reference sequence). J lost 8 bases, V lost 3 bases, and 8 bases had no gene match. CDR3 length: 14 amino acids. The CDR3, as DNA: TGTGCCAGCAGCTTTTCTAGGGGGACAGGGAAGCAGTACTTC. The encoded protein is CASSFSRGTGKQYF.

V and J are TRBV7-3 and TRBJ1-1; TRBD1 is a possible D gene (6 bases). The CDR3 is 16 amino acids. Trimming took 5 bases from V and 1 from J, leaving 17 bases between them. Germline lookup yields CDR1 SGHTA and CDR2 FQGTGA. The CDR3 is CASSPGTGTSNTEAFF. CDR3 bases: TGTGCCAGCAGCCCCGGGACGGGGACATCGAACACTGAAGCTTTCTTT. Filled out from reference TRBV7-3 and TRBJ1-1, the complete variable domain reads GAGVSQTPSNKVTEKGKYVELRCDPISGHTALYWYRQSLGQGPEFLIYFQGTGAADDSGLPNDRFFAVRPEGSVSTLKIQRTERGDSAVYLCASSPGTGTSNTEAFFGQGTRLTVV.

The chain combines TRBV19 with TRBJ1-6; TRBD1 might be the D (6 bases). V was cut by 4 bases and J by 10 bases, with 17 bases left in between. There are 15 residues in the CDR3. CDR1 is LNHDA, CDR2 SQIVND, per germline (reference sequence). The CDR3 loop reads CASSTPGRGDSPLHF. DNA of the CDR3: TGTGCCAGTAGTACCCCGGGCAGGGGTGACTCACCCCTCCACTTT.

This clone has only one observation. The chain carries TRBV4-2 and TRBJ1-3; D is perhaps TRBD1 (6 bases). The CDR3 has 17 amino acids. CDR1 LGHNA and CDR2 YNFKEQ come from the germline V gene. Trimming took off 2 bases at V and 4 bases at J, with 18 bases between the two ends. DNA for the CDR3: TGTGCCAGCAGCCAATCGGGGACATTGAAGTCAGGAAACACCATATATTTT. This sequence encodes CASSQSGTLKSGNTIYF.

This clone was counted a few times. The chain recombines TRBV7-3 with TRBJ2-2, with 10 bases aligning to TRBD2. Trimming cost V 8 bases and J 8 bases; bases outside gene matches: 11. The CDR3 totals 15 residues. The germline V gene encodes CDR1 SGHTA and CDR2 FQGTGA. CDR3 amino acids: CASGGLAEGRGELFF. CDR3 in DNA: TGTGCCAGCGGTGGACTAGCGGAGGGTAGAGGGGAGCTGTTTTTT.

This chain joins TRBV5-1 and TRBJ2-7; 10 bases line up with TRBD1. Germline loops: CDR1 SGHRS, CDR2 YFSETQ. V trimming: 1 base; J trimming: 5 bases; junction bases outside the gene matches: 9. This CDR3 has 16 amino acids. For the CDR3, the DNA is TGCGCCAGCAGCTTGATTGGGGGACAGGGGTCCCACGAGCAGTACTTC. Translating it yields CASSLIGGQGSHEQYF.

The V and J genes are TRBV7-2 and TRBJ2-1; no definite D call. The length of the CDR3 is 12 residues. Trimming took off 2 bases at V and 10 bases at J, with 9 bases between the two ends. CDR1 and CDR2 from the germline V gene are SGHTA and FQGNSA. CDR3 DNA sequence: TGTGCCAGCAGCTTATGGGGTTCGGAGCAGTTCTTC. Protein: CASSLWGSEQFF.

The rearrangement uses TRBV6-1 and TRBJ2-1, with D tentatively TRBD1 or TRBD2 (5 bases each). Germline CDR1 is MNHNS and CDR2 is SASEGT. This CDR3 is built from 16 residues. The germline V and J ends were trimmed by 4 bases and 3 bases, with 16 bases remaining between them. CDR3 nucleotides: TGTGCCAGCAGTGGACCAAGGGGACCTAGCTACAATGAGCAGTTCTTC. This sequence encodes CASSGPRGPSYNEQFF.

The V and J genes are TRBV5-1 and TRBJ2-7; possibly TRBD2 for D (5 bases). Trimming removed 2 bases at V and 5 bases at J, with 11 bases between. The germline gives CDR1 SGHRS, CDR2 YFSETQ. This CDR3 has 13 amino acids. The CDR3 loop reads CASSFQGSDEQYF. CDR3 DNA: TGCGCCAGCAGCTTCCAAGGGAGCGACGAGCAGTACTTC.

This clone was seen only a few times. V usage is TRBV14 and J usage is TRBJ2-7, with D perhaps assigned TRBD1 or TRBD2 (5 bases each). This CDR3 comprises 14 residues. CDR1 and CDR2 (germline): SGHDN, FVKESK. Trimming took 6 bases from V and 5 from J, leaving 17 bases between them. CDR3 nucleotide sequence: TGTGCCAGCAGTAGGGACCTAACGAGACACGAGCAGTACTTC. Encoded protein: CASSRDLTRHEQYF.

This clone was detected a few times. The rearrangement uses TRBV5-1 and TRBJ2-2; TRBD2 matches at 7 bases. The length of the CDR3 is 14 residues. J was trimmed by 6 bases and V by 2 bases; bases with no gene match: 4. The germline V gene encodes CDR1 SGHRS and CDR2 YFSETQ. The CDR3 is CASSFMTSPGELFF. DNA of the CDR3: TGCGCCAGCAGCTTCATGACTAGCCCCGGGGAGCTGTTTTTT. Filled out from reference TRBV5-1 and TRBJ2-2, the complete variable domain reads KAGVTQTPRYLIKTRGQQVTLSCSPISGHRSVSWYQQTPGQGLQFLFEYFSETQRNKGNFPGRFSGRQFSNSRSEMNVSTLELGDSALYLCASSFMTSPGELFFGEGSRLTVL.

CDR3 coding DNA: TGTGCCTGGAGAAGGGACTTTTCCACCGGGGAGCTGTTTTTT. Translating gives CAWRRDFSTGELFF. The chain has TRBV30 and TRBJ2-2; a possible D gene is TRBD2 (6 bases). The CDR3 contains 14 residues. V was trimmed by 3 bases and J by 4 bases, leaving 12 bases between them. CDR1 and CDR2 from the germline V gene are GTSNPN and SVGIG (reference sequence). Supplemented by reference TRBV30 and TRBJ2-2, the full variable domain reads SQTIHQWPATLVQPVGSPLSLECTVEGTSNPNLYWYRQAAGRGLQLLFYSVGIGQISSEVPQNLSASRPQDRQFILSSKKLLLSDSGFYLCAWRRDFSTGELFFGEGSRLTVL.

This clone was seen more than once but under ten times. This chain uses TRBV2 with TRBJ1-2; no clear D gene. The CDR3 consists of 14 residues. V lost 4 bases, J lost 3 bases, and 12 bases lay in between. Germline V gives CDR1 SNHLY, CDR2 FYNNEI. CDR3 amino acids: CASSGRSNDYGYTF. The DNA for the CDR3 is TGTGCCAGCAGTGGGCGGAGTAACGACTATGGCTACACCTTC.

This clone was seen a handful of times. This chain uses TRBV27 with TRBJ1-2, with D tentatively TRBD1 (5 bases). CDR1 and CDR2 from the germline V gene are MNHEY and SMNVEV (reference sequence). V was cut by 6 bases and J by 0 bases, with 8 bases left in between. This CDR3 is 13 amino acids long. DNA of the CDR3: TGTGCCAGCAGACTGACAGCTAACTATGGCTACACCTTC. This codes for CASRLTANYGYTF.

V gene TRBV6-6 combines with J gene TRBJ1-2; D might be TRBD1 (6 bases). The germline V and J ends were trimmed by 3 bases and 10 bases, with 15 bases remaining between them. Germline V gene lookup returns CDR1 MNHNY and CDR2 SVGAGI (reference sequence). This CDR3 has 13 residues. CDR3 nucleotides: TGTGCCAGCAGTTATCCCGGGACAACCATCTACACCTTC. It is translated as CASSYPGTTIYTF.

The V and J genes are TRBV13 and TRBJ1-3; D uncertain. CDR3 length: 17 residues. CDR1 and CDR2 from the germline V gene are PRHDT and FYEKMQ (reference sequence). V dropped 5 bases and J dropped 0 bases, with 17 bases sitting between them. The chain's CDR3 is CASSPRVSISSGNTIYF. Here the CDR3 DNA reads TGTGCCAGCAGCCCTCGGGTGAGCATTAGCTCTGGAAACACCATATATTTT.

The V gene is TRBV29-1, the J gene TRBJ2-5; D remains ambiguous. The V gene lost 4 bases and the J gene lost 2 bases, with 8 bases spanning the gap. The germline CDR1 and CDR2 sequences are SQVTM and ANQGSEA. The CDR3 covers 12 residues. The CDR3 loop is CSVGGQQETQYF. CDR3 nucleotide sequence: TGCAGCGTTGGAGGTCAACAAGAGACCCAGTACTTC.

This chain connects TRBV5-1 to TRBJ1-5; weak D call: TRBD1 (5 bases). CDR3 length: 14 residues. V was cut by 0 bases and J by 2 bases, with 6 bases left in between. Germline CDR1 reads SGHRS; CDR2 reads YFSETQ. CDR3 loop: CASSLVGGNQPQHF. The CDR3 nucleotides are TGCGCCAGCAGCTTGGTAGGGGGCAATCAGCCCCAGCATTTT.

This clone was counted a few times. V and J are TRBV6-4 and TRBJ2-1; D call uncertain. The CDR3 runs to 16 residues. Looked up from germline, CDR1 is MRHNA and CDR2 is SNTAGT. Between the trimmed V and J ends, which lost 6 bases and 0 bases, there was a span of 15 bases. The chain's CDR3 is CASSYDLQSSYNEQFF. CDR3 sequence (DNA): TGTGCCAGCAGCTACGATCTTCAGAGCTCCTACAATGAGCAGTTCTTC.